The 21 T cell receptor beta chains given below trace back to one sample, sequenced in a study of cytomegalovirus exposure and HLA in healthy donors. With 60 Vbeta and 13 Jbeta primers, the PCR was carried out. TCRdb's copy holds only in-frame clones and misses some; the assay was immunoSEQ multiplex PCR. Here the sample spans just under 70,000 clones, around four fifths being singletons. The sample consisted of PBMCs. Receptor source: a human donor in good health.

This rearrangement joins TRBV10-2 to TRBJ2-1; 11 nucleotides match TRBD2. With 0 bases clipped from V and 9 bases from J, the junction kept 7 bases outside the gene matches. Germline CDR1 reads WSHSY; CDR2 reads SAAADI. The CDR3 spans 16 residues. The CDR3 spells CASSESGTSGWGEQFF. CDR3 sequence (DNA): TGCGCCAGCAGTGAGTCGGGGACTAGCGGTTGGGGTGAGCAGTTCTTC.

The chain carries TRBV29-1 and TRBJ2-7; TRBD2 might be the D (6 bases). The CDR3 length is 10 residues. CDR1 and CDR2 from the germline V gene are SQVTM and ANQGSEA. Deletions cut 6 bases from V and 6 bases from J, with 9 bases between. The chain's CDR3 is CSVGGAEQYF. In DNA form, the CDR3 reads TGCAGCGTAGGAGGGGCCGAGCAGTACTTC.

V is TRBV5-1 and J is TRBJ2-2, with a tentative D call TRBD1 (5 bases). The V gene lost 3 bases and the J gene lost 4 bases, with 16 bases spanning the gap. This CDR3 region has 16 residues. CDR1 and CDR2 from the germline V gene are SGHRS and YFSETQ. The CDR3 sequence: CASSSQGQISTGELFF. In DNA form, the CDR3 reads TGCGCCAGCAGCTCCCAGGGTCAGATTTCCACCGGGGAGCTGTTTTTT.

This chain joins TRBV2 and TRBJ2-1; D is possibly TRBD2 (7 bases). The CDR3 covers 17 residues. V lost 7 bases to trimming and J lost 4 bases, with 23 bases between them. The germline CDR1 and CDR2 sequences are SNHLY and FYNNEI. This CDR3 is CASIPPLGRGGYNEQFF. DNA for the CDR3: TGTGCCAGCATCCCTCCCCTTGGGAGGGGGGGATACAATGAGCAGTTCTTC. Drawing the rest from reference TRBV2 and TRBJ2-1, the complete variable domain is EPEVTQTPSHQVTQMGQEVILRCVPISNHLYFYWYRQILGQKVEFLVSFYNNEISEKSEIFDDQFSVERPDGSNFTLKIRSTKLEDSAMYFCASIPPLGRGGYNEQFFGPGTRLTVL.

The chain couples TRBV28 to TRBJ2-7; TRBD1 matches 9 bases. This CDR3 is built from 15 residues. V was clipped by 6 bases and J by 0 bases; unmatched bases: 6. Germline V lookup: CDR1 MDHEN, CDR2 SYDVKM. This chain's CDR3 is CASSGTGPGSYEQYF. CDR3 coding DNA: TGTGCCAGCAGCGGGACAGGGCCAGGCTCCTACGAGCAGTACTTC. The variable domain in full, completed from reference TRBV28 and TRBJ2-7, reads DVKVTQSSRYLVKRTGEKVFLECVQDMDHENMFWYRQDPGLGLRLIYFSYDVKMKEKGDIPEGYSVSREKKERFSLILESASTNQTSMYLCASSGTGPGSYEQYFGPGTRLTVT.

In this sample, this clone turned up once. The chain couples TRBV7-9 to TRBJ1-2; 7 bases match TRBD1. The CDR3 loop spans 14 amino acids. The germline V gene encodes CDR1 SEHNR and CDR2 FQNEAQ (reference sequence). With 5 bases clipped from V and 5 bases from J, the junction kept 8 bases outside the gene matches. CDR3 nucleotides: TGTGCCAGCAGCCCCGCCGGGACAGCATATGGCTACACCTTC. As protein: CASSPAGTAYGYTF.

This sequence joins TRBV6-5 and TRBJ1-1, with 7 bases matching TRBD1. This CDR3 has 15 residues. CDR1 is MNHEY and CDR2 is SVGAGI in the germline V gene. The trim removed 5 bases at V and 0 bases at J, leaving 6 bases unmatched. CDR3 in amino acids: CASSPQGVVNTEAFF. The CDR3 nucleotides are TGTGCCAGCAGTCCGCAGGGGGTGGTGAACACTGAAGCTTTCTTT.

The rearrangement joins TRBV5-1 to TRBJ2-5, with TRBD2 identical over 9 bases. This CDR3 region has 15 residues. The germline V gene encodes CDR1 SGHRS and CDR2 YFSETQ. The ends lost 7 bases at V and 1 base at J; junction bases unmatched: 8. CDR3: CASWNSGGLQETQYF. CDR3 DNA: TGCGCCAGCTGGAATAGCGGGGGCCTCCAAGAGACCCAGTACTTC. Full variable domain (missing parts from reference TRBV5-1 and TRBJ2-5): KAGVTQTPRYLIKTRGQQVTLSCSPISGHRSVSWYQQTPGQGLQFLFEYFSETQRNKGNFPGRFSGRQFSNSRSEMNVSTLELGDSALYLCASWNSGGLQETQYFGPGTRLLVL.

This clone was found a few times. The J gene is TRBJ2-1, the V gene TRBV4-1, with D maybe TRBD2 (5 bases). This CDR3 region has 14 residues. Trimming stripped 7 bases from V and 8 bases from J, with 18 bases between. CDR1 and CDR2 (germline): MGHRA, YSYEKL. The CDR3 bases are TGCGCCAGCACCCGGGGTTGGTCTGGCGATGAGCAGTTCTTC. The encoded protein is CASTRGWSGDEQFF.

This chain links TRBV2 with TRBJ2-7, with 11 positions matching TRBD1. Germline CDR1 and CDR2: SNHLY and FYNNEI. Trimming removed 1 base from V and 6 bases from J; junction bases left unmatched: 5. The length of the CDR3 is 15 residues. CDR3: CASSEGRTGGREQYF. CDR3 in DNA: TGTGCCAGCAGTGAAGGGAGGACAGGGGGCCGCGAGCAGTACTTC.

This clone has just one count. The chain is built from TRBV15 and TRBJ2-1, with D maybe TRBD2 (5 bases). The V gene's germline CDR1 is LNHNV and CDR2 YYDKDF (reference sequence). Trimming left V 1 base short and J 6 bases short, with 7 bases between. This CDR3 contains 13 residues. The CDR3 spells CATSRGTSNEQFF. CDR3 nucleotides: TGTGCCACCAGCAGAGGGACTTCCAATGAGCAGTTCTTC.

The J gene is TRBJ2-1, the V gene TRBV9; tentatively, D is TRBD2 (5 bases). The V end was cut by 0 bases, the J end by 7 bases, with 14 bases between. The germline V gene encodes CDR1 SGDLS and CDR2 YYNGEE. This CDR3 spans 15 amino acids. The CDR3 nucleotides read TGTGCCAGCAGCGTAGTCCCAACGGGCGGGAATGAGCAGTTCTTC. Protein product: CASSVVPTGGNEQFF.

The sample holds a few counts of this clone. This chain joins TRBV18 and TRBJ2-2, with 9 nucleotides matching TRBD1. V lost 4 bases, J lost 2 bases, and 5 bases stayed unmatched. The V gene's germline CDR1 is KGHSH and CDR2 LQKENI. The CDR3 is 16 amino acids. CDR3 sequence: CASSRGTGKNTGELFF. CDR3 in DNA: TGTGCCAGCTCACGGGGGACAGGGAAAAACACCGGGGAGCTGTTTTTT.

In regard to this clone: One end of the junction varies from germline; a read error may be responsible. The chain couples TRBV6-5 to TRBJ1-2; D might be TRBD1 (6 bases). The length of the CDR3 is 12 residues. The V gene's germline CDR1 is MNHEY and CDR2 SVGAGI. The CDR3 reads CASSSPGGGYPF. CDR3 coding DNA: TGTGCCAGCAGTTCCCCGGGGGGGGGCTACCCCTTC.

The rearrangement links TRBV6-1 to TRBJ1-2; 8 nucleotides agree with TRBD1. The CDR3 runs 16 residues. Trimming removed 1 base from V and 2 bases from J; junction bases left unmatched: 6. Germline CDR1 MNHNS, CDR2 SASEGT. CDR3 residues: CASSEDRTGRNYGYTF. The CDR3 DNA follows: TGTGCCAGCAGTGAAGACCGGACAGGGCGAAACTATGGCTACACCTTC.

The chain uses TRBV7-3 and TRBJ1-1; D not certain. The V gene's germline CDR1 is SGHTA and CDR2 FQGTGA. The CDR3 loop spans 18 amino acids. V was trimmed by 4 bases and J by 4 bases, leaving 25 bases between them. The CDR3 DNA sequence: TGTGCCAGCAGCTGGAGCCCGGGCCCCCGCGCGGGTGGCACTGAAGCTTTCTTT. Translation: CASSWSPGPRAGGTEAFF.

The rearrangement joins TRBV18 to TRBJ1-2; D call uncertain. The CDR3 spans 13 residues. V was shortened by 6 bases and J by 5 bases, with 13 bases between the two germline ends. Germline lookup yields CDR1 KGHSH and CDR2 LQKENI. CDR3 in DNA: TGTGCCAGCTCCCCGGGAAAAAGTTATGGCTACACCTTC. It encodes CASSPGKSYGYTF. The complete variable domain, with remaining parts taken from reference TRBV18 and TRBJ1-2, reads NAGVMQNPRHLVRRRGQEARLRCSPMKGHSHVYWYRQLPEEGLKFMVYLQKENIIDESGMPKERFSAEFPKEGPSILRIQQVVRGDSAAYFCASSPGKSYGYTFGSGTRLTVV.

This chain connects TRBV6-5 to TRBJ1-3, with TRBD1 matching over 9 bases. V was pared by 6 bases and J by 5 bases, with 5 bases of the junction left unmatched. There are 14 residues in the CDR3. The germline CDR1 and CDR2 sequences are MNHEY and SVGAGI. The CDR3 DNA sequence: TGTGCCAGCAGCCGCGGACAGGGGAGAAACACCATATATTTT. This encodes CASSRGQGRNTIYF.

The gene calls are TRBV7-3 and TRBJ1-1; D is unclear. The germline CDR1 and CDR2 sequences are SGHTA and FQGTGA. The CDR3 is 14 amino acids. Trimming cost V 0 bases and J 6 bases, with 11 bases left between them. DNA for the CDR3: TGTGCCAGCAGCTTAACGATCCAGTCTCCTGAAGCTTTCTTT. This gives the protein CASSLTIQSPEAFF.

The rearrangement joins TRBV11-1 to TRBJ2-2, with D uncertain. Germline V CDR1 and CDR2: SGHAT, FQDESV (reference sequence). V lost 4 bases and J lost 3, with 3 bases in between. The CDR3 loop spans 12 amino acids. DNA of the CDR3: TGTGCCAGCAGCTCAGACACCGGGGAGCTGTTTTTT. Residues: CASSSDTGELFF.

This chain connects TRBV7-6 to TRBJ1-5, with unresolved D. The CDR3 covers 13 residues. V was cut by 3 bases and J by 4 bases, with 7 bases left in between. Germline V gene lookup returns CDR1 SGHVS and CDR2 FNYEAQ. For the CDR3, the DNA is TGTGCCAGCAGCTTCTCCTTGAATCAGCCCCAGCATTTT. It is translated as CASSFSLNQPQHF.